Listed here is a single TCR beta chain. The CDR3 is made up of 16 amino acids. Original analysis: Amplification of reference gene primers was used by the study to estimate nucleated cell counts. Repertoires were generated with immunoSEQ multiplex PCR, while TCRdb's copy carries only in-frame clones and drops some. The V and J calls and clone size come from that table; D and trimming were worked out from the DNA. The table includes roughly 200,000 clones, about four fifths detected once. These data originate in a study of blood T cell repertoires in COVID-19. The wider study: The study drew acute and convalescent COVID-19 samples from the United States, Italy and Spain. The cDNA or gDNA used as material had been derived from T cells, B-cell-depleted T cells, or PBMCs.

The chain employs TRBV12-2 and TRBJ1-1; the table gives TRBD1 as D, unverified against the DNA. TRBV12-2 is a listed pseudogene. Sequencing used peripheral blood. The source of this sequence is a man aged 50 to 60 with active or convalescent COVID-19. DNA of the CDR3: TGTGCAAGTCGCCTGCGAAGGGGGCGCGTGAACACTGAAGCTTTCTTT. This codes for CASRLRRGRVNTEAFF.